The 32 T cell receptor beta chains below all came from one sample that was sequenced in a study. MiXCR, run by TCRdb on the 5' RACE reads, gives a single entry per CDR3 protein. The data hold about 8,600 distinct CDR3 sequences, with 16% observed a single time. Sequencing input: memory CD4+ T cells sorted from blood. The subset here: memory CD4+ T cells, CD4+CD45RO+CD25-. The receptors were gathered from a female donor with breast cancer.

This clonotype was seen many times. The CDR3 bases are TGTGCCAGCAGCTTAGAGGTGCAGCACTACGAGCAGTACTTC. Its protein product is CASSLEVQHYEQYF. The chain couples TRBV7-9 to TRBJ2-7; D call uncertain. The CDR3 consists of 14 residues. The V end was cut by 1 base, the J end by 3 bases, with 10 bases between. Germline CDR1 is SEHNR and CDR2 is FQNEAQ (reference sequence).

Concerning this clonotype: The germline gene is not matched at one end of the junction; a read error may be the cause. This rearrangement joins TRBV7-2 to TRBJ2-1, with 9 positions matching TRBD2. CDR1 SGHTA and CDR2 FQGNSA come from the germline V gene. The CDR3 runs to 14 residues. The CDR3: CASSPGTSQVEQFF. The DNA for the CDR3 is TGCGCCAGCAGCCCCGGGACTAGCCAGGTTGAGCAGTTCTTC.

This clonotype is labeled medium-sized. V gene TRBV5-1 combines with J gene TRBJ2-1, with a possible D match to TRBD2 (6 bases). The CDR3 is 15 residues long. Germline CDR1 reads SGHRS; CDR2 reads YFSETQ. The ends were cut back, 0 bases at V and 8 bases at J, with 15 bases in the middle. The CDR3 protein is CASSLVSGVRDEQFF. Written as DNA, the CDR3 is TGCGCCAGCAGCTTGGTATCGGGAGTGAGAGATGAGCAGTTCTTC.

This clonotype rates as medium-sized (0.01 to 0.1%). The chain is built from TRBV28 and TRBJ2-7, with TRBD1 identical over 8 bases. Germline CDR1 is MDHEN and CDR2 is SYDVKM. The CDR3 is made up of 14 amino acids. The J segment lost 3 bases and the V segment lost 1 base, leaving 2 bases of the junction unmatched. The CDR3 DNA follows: TGTGCCAGCAGTTTATTGGACAGGGACTACGAGCAGTACTTC. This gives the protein CASSLLDRDYEQYF.

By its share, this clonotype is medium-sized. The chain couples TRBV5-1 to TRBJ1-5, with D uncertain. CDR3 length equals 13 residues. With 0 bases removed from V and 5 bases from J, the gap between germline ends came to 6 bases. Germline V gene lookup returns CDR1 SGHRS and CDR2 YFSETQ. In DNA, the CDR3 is TGCGCCAGCAGCTTGGGGCAAGATCAGCCCCAGCATTTT. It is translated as CASSLGQDQPQHF.

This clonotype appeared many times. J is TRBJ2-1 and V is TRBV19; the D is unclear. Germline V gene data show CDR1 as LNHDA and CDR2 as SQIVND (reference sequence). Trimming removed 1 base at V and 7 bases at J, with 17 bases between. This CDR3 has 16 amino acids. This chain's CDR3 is CASSIGNPGVENEQFF. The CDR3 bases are TGTGCCAGTAGTATAGGAAACCCTGGTGTAGAGAATGAGCAGTTCTTC.

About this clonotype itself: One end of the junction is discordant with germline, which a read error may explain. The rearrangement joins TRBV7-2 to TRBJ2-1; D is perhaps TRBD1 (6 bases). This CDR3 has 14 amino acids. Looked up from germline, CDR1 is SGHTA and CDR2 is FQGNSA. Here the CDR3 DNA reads TGTGCCAGCGGCAATGGACAGCGGTACAATAAGCAGTTCTTC. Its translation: CASGNGQRYNKQFF.

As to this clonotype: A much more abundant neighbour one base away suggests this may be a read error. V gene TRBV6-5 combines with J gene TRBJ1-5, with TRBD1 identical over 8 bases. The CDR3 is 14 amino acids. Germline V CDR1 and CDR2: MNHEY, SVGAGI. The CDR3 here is CTSSLDRGSQPQHF. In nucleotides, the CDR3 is TGTACCAGCAGCCTTGACAGGGGTAGTCAGCCCCAGCATTTT.

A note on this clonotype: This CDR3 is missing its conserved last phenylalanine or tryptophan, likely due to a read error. The CDR3 DNA follows: TGTGCCAGTACCCAACTAACGGGTGTATCACCCCTCCACTGT. This encodes CASTQLTGVSPLHC. V usage is TRBV27 and J usage is TRBJ1-6; D is uncertain. CDR1 is MNHEY, CDR2 SMNVEV, per germline (reference sequence). V dropped 9 bases and J dropped 10 bases, with 19 bases sitting between them. The CDR3 contains 14 residues.

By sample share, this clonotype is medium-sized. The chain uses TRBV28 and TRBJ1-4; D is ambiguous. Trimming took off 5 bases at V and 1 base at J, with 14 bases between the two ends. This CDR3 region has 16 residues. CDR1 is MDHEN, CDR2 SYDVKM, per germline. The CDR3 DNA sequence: TGTGCCAGCAGTGATGATCGAGTTGGAACTAATGAAAAACTGTTTTTT. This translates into CASSDDRVGTNEKLFF.

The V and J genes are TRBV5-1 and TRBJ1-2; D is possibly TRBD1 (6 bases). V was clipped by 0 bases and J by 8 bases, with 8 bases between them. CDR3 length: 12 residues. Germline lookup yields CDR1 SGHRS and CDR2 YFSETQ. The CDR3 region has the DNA TGCGCCAGCAGCTTGGAACAGGGAGGCTACACCTTC. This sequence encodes CASSLEQGGYTF. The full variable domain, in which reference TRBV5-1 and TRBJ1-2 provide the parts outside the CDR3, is KAGVTQTPRYLIKTRGQQVTLSCSPISGHRSVSWYQQTPGQGLQFLFEYFSETQRNKGNFPGRFSGRQFSNSRSEMNVSTLELGDSALYLCASSLEQGGYTFGSGTRLTVV.

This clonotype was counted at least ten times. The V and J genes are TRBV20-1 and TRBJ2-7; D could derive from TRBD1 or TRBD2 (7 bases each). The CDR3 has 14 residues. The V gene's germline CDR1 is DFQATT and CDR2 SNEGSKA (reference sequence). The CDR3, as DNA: TGCAGCGGGAGAACTAGCGCCAGGGGGGACGAGCAGTACTTC. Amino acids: CSGRTSARGDEQYF.

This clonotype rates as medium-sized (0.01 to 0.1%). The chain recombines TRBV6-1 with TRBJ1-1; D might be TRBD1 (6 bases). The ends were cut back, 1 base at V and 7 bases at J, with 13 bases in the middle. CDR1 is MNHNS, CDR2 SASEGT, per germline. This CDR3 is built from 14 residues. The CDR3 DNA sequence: TGTGCCAGCAGTGAAGGAGGCGGACAGCGTGAAGCTTTCTTT. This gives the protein CASSEGGGQREAFF.

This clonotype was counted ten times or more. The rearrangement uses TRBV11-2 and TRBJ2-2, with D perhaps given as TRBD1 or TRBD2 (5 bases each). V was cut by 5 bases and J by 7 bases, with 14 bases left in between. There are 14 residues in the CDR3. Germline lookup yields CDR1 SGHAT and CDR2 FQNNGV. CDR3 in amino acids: CASSTGPAGGELFF. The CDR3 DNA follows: TGTGCCAGCAGCACGGGACCCGCCGGCGGGGAGCTGTTTTTT.

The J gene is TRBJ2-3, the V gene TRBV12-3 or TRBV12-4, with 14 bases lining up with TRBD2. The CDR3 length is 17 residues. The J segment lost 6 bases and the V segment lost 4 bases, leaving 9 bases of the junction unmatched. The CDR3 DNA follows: TGTGCCAGCAGTTCACCGGGACTAGCGGGAGTTCAGGATACGCAGTATTTT. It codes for CASSSPGLAGVQDTQYF.

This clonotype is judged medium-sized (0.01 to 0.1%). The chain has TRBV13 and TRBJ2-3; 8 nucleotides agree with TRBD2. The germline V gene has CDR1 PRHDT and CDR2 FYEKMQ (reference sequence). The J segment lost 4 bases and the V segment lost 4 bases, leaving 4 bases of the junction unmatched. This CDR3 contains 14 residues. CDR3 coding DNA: TGTGCCAGCAGCTCAGCGGGAGCGGCAGATACGCAGTATTTT. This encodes CASSSAGAADTQYF.

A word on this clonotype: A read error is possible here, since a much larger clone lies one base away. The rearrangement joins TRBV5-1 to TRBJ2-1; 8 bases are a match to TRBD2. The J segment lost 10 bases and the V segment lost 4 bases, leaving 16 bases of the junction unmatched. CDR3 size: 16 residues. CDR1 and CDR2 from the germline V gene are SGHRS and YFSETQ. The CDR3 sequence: CASSTAGTRSSVEQFF. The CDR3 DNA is TGCGCCAGCAGCACGGCCGGGACTAGGTCTTCGGTGGAGCAGTTCTTC.

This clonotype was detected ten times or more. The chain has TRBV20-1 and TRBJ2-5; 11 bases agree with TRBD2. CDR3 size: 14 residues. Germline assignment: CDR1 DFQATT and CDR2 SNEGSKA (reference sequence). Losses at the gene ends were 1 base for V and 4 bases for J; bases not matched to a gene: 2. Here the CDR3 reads CSARVAGGSETQYF. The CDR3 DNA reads TGCAGTGCTAGAGTAGCGGGAGGGTCAGAGACCCAGTACTTC.

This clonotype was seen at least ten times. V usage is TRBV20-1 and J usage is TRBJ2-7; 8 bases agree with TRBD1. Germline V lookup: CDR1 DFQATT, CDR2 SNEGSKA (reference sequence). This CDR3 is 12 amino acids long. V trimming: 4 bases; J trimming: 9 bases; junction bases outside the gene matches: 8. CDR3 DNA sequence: TGCAGTGCTATGGACAGGGTTGTCGCGCAGTACTTC. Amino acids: CSAMDRVVAQYF.

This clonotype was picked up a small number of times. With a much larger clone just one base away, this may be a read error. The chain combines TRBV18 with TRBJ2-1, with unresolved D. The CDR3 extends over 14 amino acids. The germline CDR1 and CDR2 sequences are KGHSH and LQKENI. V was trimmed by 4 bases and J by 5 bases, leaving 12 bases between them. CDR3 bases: TGTGCCAGCTCACGGGCTAGAATAGACAATGAGCAGTTCTTC. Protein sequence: CASSRARIDNEQFF.

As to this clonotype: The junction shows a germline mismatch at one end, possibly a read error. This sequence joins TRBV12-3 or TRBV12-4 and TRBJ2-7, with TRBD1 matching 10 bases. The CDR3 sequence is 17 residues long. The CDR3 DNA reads TGTGCCAGCAGTTTGACAGGGGGCGTCTCATTCCCTGTCGAGCAGTGCTTC. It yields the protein CASSLTGGVSFPVEQCF.

CDR3 in amino acids: CASSPTGALGAEAFF. CDR3 sequence (DNA): TGTGCCAGCAGCCCCACAGGGGCCCTAGGCGCTGAAGCTTTCTTT. V gene TRBV7-3 combines with J gene TRBJ1-1, with TRBD1 matching 7 bases. CDR3 length: 15 amino acids. The germline V gene has CDR1 SGHTA and CDR2 FQGTGA. V shed 5 bases, J shed 6 bases, and the junction held 12 bases outside the gene matches.

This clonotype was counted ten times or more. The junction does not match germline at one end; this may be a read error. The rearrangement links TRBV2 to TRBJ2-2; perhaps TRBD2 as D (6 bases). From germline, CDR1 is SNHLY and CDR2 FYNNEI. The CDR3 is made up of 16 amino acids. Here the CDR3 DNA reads TGTGCCAACAGTGATGGGGCTAGCGTTGAGACCGGGGAGCTGTTTTTT. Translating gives CANSDGASVETGELFF.

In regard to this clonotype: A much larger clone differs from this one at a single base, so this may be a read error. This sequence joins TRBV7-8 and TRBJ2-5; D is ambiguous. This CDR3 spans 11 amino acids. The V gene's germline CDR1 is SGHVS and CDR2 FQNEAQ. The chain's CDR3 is CASSRQGTQYF. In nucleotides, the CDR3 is TGTGCCAGCAGCAGACAAGGGACCCAGTACTTC.

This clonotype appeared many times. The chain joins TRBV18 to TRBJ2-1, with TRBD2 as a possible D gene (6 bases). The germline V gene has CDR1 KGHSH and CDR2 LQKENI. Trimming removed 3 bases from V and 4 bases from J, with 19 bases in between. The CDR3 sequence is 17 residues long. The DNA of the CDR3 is TGTGCCAGCTCACCCCCGTCCGGGAGAGGGACGTACAATGAGCAGTTCTTC. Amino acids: CASSPPSGRGTYNEQFF.

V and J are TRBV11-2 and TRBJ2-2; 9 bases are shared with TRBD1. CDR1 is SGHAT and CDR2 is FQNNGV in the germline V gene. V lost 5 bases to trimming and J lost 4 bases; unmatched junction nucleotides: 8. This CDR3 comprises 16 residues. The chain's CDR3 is CASSKLQGAGTGELFF. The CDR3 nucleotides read TGTGCCAGCAGCAAACTACAGGGGGCGGGCACCGGGGAGCTGTTTTTT.

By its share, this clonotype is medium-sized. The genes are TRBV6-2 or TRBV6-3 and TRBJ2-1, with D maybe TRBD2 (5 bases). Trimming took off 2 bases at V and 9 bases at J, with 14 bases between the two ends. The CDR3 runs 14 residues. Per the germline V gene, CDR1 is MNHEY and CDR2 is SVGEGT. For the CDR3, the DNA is TGTGCCAGCAGTTACGAACTAGTAACCAGTGAGCAGTTCTTC. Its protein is CASSYELVTSEQFF.

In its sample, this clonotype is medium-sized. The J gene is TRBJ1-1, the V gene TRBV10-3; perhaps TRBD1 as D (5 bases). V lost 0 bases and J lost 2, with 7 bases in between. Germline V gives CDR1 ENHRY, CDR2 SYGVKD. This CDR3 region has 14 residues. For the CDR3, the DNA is TGTGCCATCAGTGAGTCTAGGACAAACACTGAAGCTTTCTTT. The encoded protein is CAISESRTNTEAFF.

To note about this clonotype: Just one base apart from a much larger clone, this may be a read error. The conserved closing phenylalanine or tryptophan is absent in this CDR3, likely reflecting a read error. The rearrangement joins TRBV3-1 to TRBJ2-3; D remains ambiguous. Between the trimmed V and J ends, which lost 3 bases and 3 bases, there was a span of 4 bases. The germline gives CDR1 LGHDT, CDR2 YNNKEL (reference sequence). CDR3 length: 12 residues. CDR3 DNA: TGTGCCAGCAGCCATGGAACAGATACGCAGTATCTT. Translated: CASSHGTDTQYL.

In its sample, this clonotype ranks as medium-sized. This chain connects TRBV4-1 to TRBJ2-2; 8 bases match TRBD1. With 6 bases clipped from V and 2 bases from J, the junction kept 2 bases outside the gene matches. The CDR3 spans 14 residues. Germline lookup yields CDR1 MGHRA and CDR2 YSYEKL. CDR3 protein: CASSDRGNTGELFF. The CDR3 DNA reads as TGCGCCAGCAGTGACAGGGGAAACACCGGGGAGCTGTTTTTT.

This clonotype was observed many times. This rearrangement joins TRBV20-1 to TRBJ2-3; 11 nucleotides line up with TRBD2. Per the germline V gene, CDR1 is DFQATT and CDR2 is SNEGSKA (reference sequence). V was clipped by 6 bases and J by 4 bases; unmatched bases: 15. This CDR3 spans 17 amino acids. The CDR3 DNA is TGCAGTGCCACTTCATCATATAGCGGGGGGGCAGCAGATACGCAGTATTTT. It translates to CSATSSYSGGAADTQYF.

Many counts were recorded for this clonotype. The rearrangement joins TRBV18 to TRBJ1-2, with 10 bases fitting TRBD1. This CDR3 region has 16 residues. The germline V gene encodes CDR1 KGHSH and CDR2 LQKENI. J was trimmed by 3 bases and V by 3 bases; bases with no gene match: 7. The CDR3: CASSPTGTGVDYGYTF. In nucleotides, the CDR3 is TGTGCCAGCTCACCGACCGGGACAGGGGTCGACTATGGCTACACCTTC.